The 32 T cell receptor beta chains below all came from one sample that was sequenced in a study of blood T cell repertoires in COVID-19. Produced via immunoSEQ multiplex PCR; TCRdb's table is partial and in-frame only. Found here are 130,000 to 150,000 clones, more than 70% of them singletons; the top ten hold around 5%. Sequencing was performed on peripheral blood. The receptors shown here come from a woman in her forties or fifties with acute or convalescent COVID-19.

The chain uses TRBV9 and TRBJ2-1; possible D gene TRBD2, 5 bases. This CDR3 spans 16 amino acids. Germline-derived CDR1 and CDR2 are SGDLS and YYNGEE. Trimming stripped 3 bases from V and 5 bases from J, with 18 bases between. This CDR3 reads CASSGGPEPMNNEQFF. Here the CDR3 DNA reads TGTGCCAGCAGCGGAGGGCCAGAGCCTATGAACAATGAGCAGTTCTTC.

Written as DNA, the CDR3 is TGTGCCACCAGTGAACAGGGCTATGGCTACACCTTC. This encodes CATSEQGYGYTF. The chain combines TRBV24-1 with TRBJ1-2, with D tentatively TRBD1 (6 bases). Germline CDR1 and CDR2: KGHDR and SFDVKD. The CDR3 is 12 residues long. The V end lost 4 bases, the J end lost 4 bases, and 6 bases lay between the germline ends.

V is TRBV11-3 and J is TRBJ2-3; 10 bases align to TRBD1. J was trimmed by 1 base and V by 5 bases; bases with no gene match: 9. The V gene's germline CDR1 is SGHNT and CDR2 YENEEA. The CDR3 extends over 17 amino acids. The CDR3 loop reads CASSPAGQGGGTDTQYF. The CDR3 nucleotides read TGTGCCAGCAGCCCAGCAGGACAGGGGGGTGGCACAGATACGCAGTATTTT.

This clone was observed a single time. The genes are TRBV7-2 and TRBJ1-5; no firm D call. Germline assignment: CDR1 SGHTA and CDR2 FQGNSA. Trimming removed 5 bases from V and 0 bases from J, with 5 bases in between. This CDR3 spans 13 amino acids. Written as DNA, the CDR3 is TGTGCCAGCAGCCGCTATAGCAATCAGCCCCAGCATTTT. It translates to CASSRYSNQPQHF.

This chain joins TRBV5-4 and TRBJ1-1; TRBD1 agrees at 11 bases. The CDR3 spans 13 residues. Germline lookup yields CDR1 SGHNT and CDR2 YYREEE (reference sequence). The trim removed 9 bases at V and 3 bases at J, leaving 4 bases unmatched. The CDR3 nucleotides read TGTGCCACTTCGGGACAGGGGGACACTGAAGCTTTCTTT. Translated: CATSGQGDTEAFF.

The CDR3 is CASNTGLNYEQYF. Written as DNA, the CDR3 is TGTGCCAGCAACACAGGGCTGAACTACGAGCAGTACTTC. V usage is TRBV12-3 or TRBV12-4 and J usage is TRBJ2-7; TRBD1 might be the D (6 bases). Trimming left V 7 bases short and J 3 bases short, with 13 bases between. CDR3 length equals 13 residues.

This sequence joins TRBV7-8 and TRBJ1-1, with TRBD1 identical over 7 bases. CDR3 length: 18 residues. In germline, CDR1 is SGHVS, CDR2 FQNEAQ. V dropped 5 bases and J dropped 4; count of bases not matched to a gene: 19. CDR3 region: CASSPRRGGILQGTEAFF. The CDR3 coding sequence is TGTGCCAGCAGCCCCCGGCGAGGGGGCATTCTTCAGGGCACTGAAGCTTTCTTT.

This chain uses TRBV5-8 with TRBJ1-6, with 7 bases matching TRBD1. The length of the CDR3 is 14 residues. Germline V gives CDR1 SGHTS, CDR2 YDEGEE. V shed 4 bases, J shed 10 bases, and the junction held 8 bases outside the gene matches. CDR3 in DNA: TGTGCCAGCAGCCCCTGGGACAGCGGCTCACCCCTCCACTTT. Translated, it gives CASSPWDSGSPLHF. The variable domain in full, completed from reference TRBV5-8 and TRBJ1-6, reads EAGVTQSPTHLIKTRGQQATLRCSPISGHTSVYWYQQALGLGLQFLLWYDEGEERNRGNFPPRFSGRQFPNYSSELNVNALELEDSALYLCASSPWDSGSPLHFGNGTRLTVT.

This sequence joins TRBV5-1 and TRBJ1-1; 9 bases agree with TRBD1. The CDR3 runs 16 residues. Unmatched junction bases numbered 7, after V lost 0 bases and J lost 4 bases. In germline, CDR1 is SGHRS, CDR2 YFSETQ. The CDR3 here is CASSLGIGQGLTEAFF. The CDR3 DNA sequence: TGCGCCAGCAGCTTGGGAATTGGACAGGGGCTCACTGAAGCTTTCTTT.

This chain connects TRBV7-9 to TRBJ2-3; TRBD1 matches at 10 bases. The germline gives CDR1 SEHNR, CDR2 FQNEAQ (reference sequence). With 3 bases clipped from V and 3 bases from J, the junction kept 0 bases outside the gene matches. The CDR3 consists of 14 residues. CDR3 residues: CASSLGQGTDTQYF. The CDR3 nucleotides are TGTGCCAGCAGCTTGGGACAGGGGACAGATACGCAGTATTTT.

This chain joins TRBV28 and TRBJ2-4; D is unclear. CDR1 and CDR2 from the germline V gene are MDHEN and SYDVKM. The CDR3 spans 12 residues. V was pared by 7 bases and J by 7 bases, with 11 bases between. The CDR3 reads CASTKTGNIQYF. In nucleotides, the CDR3 is TGTGCCAGCACCAAGACTGGGAACATTCAGTACTTC.

The chain uses TRBV4-2 and TRBJ2-5; 12 bases agree with TRBD2. The germline V gene encodes CDR1 LGHNA and CDR2 YNFKEQ. Trimming removed 1 base from V and 1 base from J; junction bases left unmatched: 10. The CDR3 has 19 residues. Written as DNA, the CDR3 is TGTGCCAGCAGCCAAGGGCCCGGACAACTAGCGGGGGGCCAAGAGACCCAGTACTTC. Translated: CASSQGPGQLAGGQETQYF.

This clone was observed a few times. This chain joins TRBV18 and TRBJ1-5, with D maybe TRBD1 (6 bases). Trimming took off 2 bases at V and 6 bases at J, with 14 bases between the two ends. The CDR3 contains 15 residues. Germline values: CDR1 KGHSH, CDR2 LQKENI. Written as DNA, the CDR3 is TGTGCCAGCTCACCAACCATCGACAGGACTCAGCCCCAGCATTTT. Amino acid sequence: CASSPTIDRTQPQHF. The variable domain in full, with the rest retrieved from reference TRBV18 and TRBJ1-5, is NAGVMQNPRHLVRRRGQEARLRCSPMKGHSHVYWYRQLPEEGLKFMVYLQKENIIDESGMPKERFSAEFPKEGPSILRIQQVVRGDSAAYFCASSPTIDRTQPQHFGDGTRLSIL.

V gene TRBV7-9 combines with J gene TRBJ1-6, with 10 positions matching TRBD1. The V segment lost 5 bases and the J segment 6 bases; nucleotides outside the gene matches: 4. The V gene's germline CDR1 is SEHNR and CDR2 FQNEAQ (reference sequence). This CDR3 is 15 amino acids long. The CDR3, as DNA: TGTGCCAGCAGCCCAAGACAGGGGGCTAATTCACCCCTCCACTTT. Protein sequence: CASSPRQGANSPLHF.

The rearrangement joins TRBV11-2 to TRBJ2-3, with TRBD2 matching over 8 bases. The CDR3 runs 16 residues. The germline V gene encodes CDR1 SGHAT and CDR2 FQNNGV. J was trimmed by 3 bases and V by 5 bases; bases with no gene match: 10. The CDR3 sequence: CASSDKRGRSTDTQYF. The CDR3 DNA follows: TGTGCCAGCAGCGATAAGCGGGGGCGATCAACAGATACGCAGTATTTT. Full variable domain (rest looked up from reference TRBV11-2 and TRBJ2-3): EAGVAQSPRYKIIEKRQSVAFWCNPISGHATLYWYQQILGQGPKLLIQFQNNGVVDDSQLPKDRFSAERLKGVDSTLKIQPAKLEDSAVYLCASSDKRGRSTDTQYFGPGTRLTVL.

The chain uses TRBV7-2 and TRBJ2-1, with 8 bases matching TRBD1. With 2 bases clipped from V and 9 bases from J, the junction kept 3 bases outside the gene matches. This CDR3 has 13 amino acids. Germline V lookup: CDR1 SGHTA, CDR2 FQGNSA. The CDR3 DNA follows: TGTGCCAGCAGCTTACAGGGGGCACGTGAGCAGTTCTTC. Residues: CASSLQGAREQFF.

The gene calls are TRBV4-3 and TRBJ1-2; D unresolved. CDR3 length: 17 amino acids. In germline, CDR1 is LGHNA, CDR2 YSLEER. Trimming pared 0 bases from V and 4 bases from J, leaving 18 bases between. The CDR3 nucleotides read TGCGCCAGCAGCCAAGATATAACCTTCCAAGCGAGCTATGGCTACACCTTC. Protein sequence: CASSQDITFQASYGYTF.

This chain joins TRBV19 and TRBJ1-5; D remains ambiguous. V was shortened by 10 bases and J by 1 base, with 14 bases between the two germline ends. The germline V gene encodes CDR1 LNHDA and CDR2 SQIVND (reference sequence). The CDR3 loop spans 14 amino acids. The CDR3, as DNA: TGTGCCATCTCGGGAGGGAGAAGCAATCAGCCCCAGCATTTT. This codes for CAISGGRSNQPQHF. The full variable domain, with the rest looked up from reference TRBV19 and TRBJ1-5, is DGGITQSPKYLFRKEGQNVTLSCEQNLNHDAMYWYRQDPGQGLRLIYYSQIVNDFQKGDIAEGYSVSREKKESFPLTVTSAQKNPTAFYLCAISGGRSNQPQHFGDGTRLSIL.

The chain recombines TRBV5-5 with TRBJ1-5; 8 bases fit TRBD1. There are 18 residues in the CDR3. Germline CDR1 reads SGHKS; CDR2 reads YYEKEE (reference sequence). V was clipped by 0 bases and J by 4 bases; unmatched bases: 12. CDR3 residues: CASSLVGTGYPSNQPQHF. The CDR3 DNA reads TGTGCCAGCAGCTTGGTGGGGACAGGTTATCCCTCAAATCAGCCCCAGCATTTT.

The sample holds one count of this clone. V is TRBV2 and J is TRBJ1-2; no definite D call. Germline V gives CDR1 SNHLY, CDR2 FYNNEI. Trimming took 6 bases from V and 6 from J, leaving 20 bases between them. The CDR3 is 15 residues long. CDR3: CASSVPQVPLDGYTF. DNA for the CDR3: TGTGCCAGCAGCGTGCCTCAGGTGCCTCTCGATGGCTACACCTTC. The variable domain in full, with the rest retrieved from reference TRBV2 and TRBJ1-2, is EPEVTQTPSHQVTQMGQEVILRCVPISNHLYFYWYRQILGQKVEFLVSFYNNEISEKSEIFDDQFSVERPDGSNFTLKIRSTKLEDSAMYFCASSVPQVPLDGYTFGSGTRLTVV.

This clone was seen once. The gene calls are TRBV7-9 and TRBJ2-3; tentatively, D is TRBD2 (6 bases). CDR1 is SEHNR, CDR2 FQNEAQ, per germline (reference sequence). V dropped 9 bases and J dropped 6 bases, with 19 bases sitting between them. CDR3 size: 14 residues. DNA for the CDR3: TGTGCCAGTCGGTCGGGGGTCGCTAGTGATACGCAGTATTTT. Its translation is CASRSGVASDTQYF.

In this sample, this clone turned up a few times. V usage is TRBV7-2 and J usage is TRBJ2-5; tentative D call: TRBD2 (5 bases). V gave up 0 bases and J gave up 2 bases, with 13 bases separating them. Per the germline V gene, CDR1 is SGHTA and CDR2 is FQGNSA. This CDR3 comprises 16 residues. CDR3 sequence: CASSLAPRPGQETQYF. The CDR3, as DNA: TGTGCCAGCAGCTTAGCCCCTCGCCCGGGGCAAGAGACCCAGTACTTC.

The V gene is TRBV2, the J gene TRBJ1-1, with a tentative D call TRBD1 (5 bases). Trimming pared 7 bases from V and 1 base from J, leaving 10 bases between. The CDR3 spans 13 residues. From germline, CDR1 is SNHLY and CDR2 FYNNEI. The CDR3 coding sequence is TGTGCCAGCACGCTCCAGGGGAACACTGAAGCTTTCTTT. Encoded protein: CASTLQGNTEAFF.

The V call is TRBV7-9, the J call TRBJ1-2; tentative D call: TRBD1 (5 bases). The CDR3 spans 14 residues. V dropped 2 bases and J dropped 3 bases, with 10 bases sitting between them. Germline CDR1 is SEHNR and CDR2 is FQNEAQ (reference sequence). The CDR3 region has the DNA TGTGCCAGCAGCTTATCGGGCAGGGACTATGGCTACACCTTC. It is translated as CASSLSGRDYGYTF.

This clone was seen a single time. The J gene is TRBJ1-6, the V gene TRBV5-1; a weak D match, TRBD1 (5 bases). Germline-derived CDR1 and CDR2 are SGHRS and YFSETQ. The CDR3 is 15 amino acids. Trimming removed 0 bases at V and 8 bases at J, with 12 bases between. The CDR3 is CASSLERDGYSPLHF. Here the CDR3 DNA reads TGCGCCAGCAGCTTGGAGCGGGACGGCTATTCACCCCTCCACTTT. Full variable domain (rest looked up from reference TRBV5-1 and TRBJ1-6): KAGVTQTPRYLIKTRGQQVTLSCSPISGHRSVSWYQQTPGQGLQFLFEYFSETQRNKGNFPGRFSGRQFSNSRSEMNVSTLELGDSALYLCASSLERDGYSPLHFGNGTRLTVT.

The V and J genes are TRBV19 and TRBJ2-7; tentative D call: TRBD1 (6 bases). The V end lost 5 bases, the J end lost 6 bases, and 20 bases lay between the germline ends. CDR1 and CDR2 (germline): LNHDA, SQIVND (reference sequence). The length of the CDR3 is 15 residues. The CDR3 sequence: CASSPRGHQGSEQYF. Written as DNA, the CDR3 is TGTGCCAGTAGTCCCAGGGGACATCAGGGCTCCGAGCAGTACTTC.

This sequence joins TRBV3-1 (or the pseudogene TRBV3-2) and TRBJ1-2; weak D call: TRBD1 (5 bases). Germline V CDR1 and CDR2: LGHDT, YNNKEL (reference sequence). Trimming removed 3 bases at V and 1 base at J, with 12 bases between. This CDR3 has 15 residues. The CDR3 here is CASSQGLTSNYGYTF. CDR3 coding DNA: TGTGCCAGCAGCCAGGGACTGACCAGTAACTATGGCTACACCTTC.

The chain combines TRBV19 with TRBJ1-2; TRBD1 agrees at 8 bases. The V gene's germline CDR1 is LNHDA and CDR2 SQIVND (reference sequence). V gave up 3 bases and J gave up 5 bases; unmatched junction bases: 14. The CDR3 covers 17 residues. The CDR3 spells CASSMAPVGQEGYGYTF. DNA of the CDR3: TGTGCCAGTAGTATGGCCCCCGTGGGACAGGAGGGGTATGGCTACACCTTC.

The chain uses TRBV4-2 and TRBJ2-7; 7 bases fit TRBD1. The CDR3 sequence is 15 residues long. Germline trimming cut 4 bases from V and 2 bases from J; bases unmatched to any gene: 8. CDR1 is LGHNA, CDR2 YNFKEQ, per germline. The CDR3 loop is CASSRDLQGPYEQYF. The CDR3 nucleotides are TGTGCCAGCAGCCGGGACCTACAGGGGCCCTACGAGCAGTACTTC.

CDR3 region: CASSVSLAEGAFGNTIYF. The CDR3 DNA reads TGTGCCAGCAGCGTTTCTCTCGCCGAGGGGGCGTTTGGAAACACCATATATTTT. The rearrangement joins TRBV9 to TRBJ1-3; 7 nucleotides line up with TRBD1. The length of the CDR3 is 18 residues. V shed 2 bases and J 3 bases; nucleotides not matched to a gene: 14. Germline CDR1 and CDR2: SGDLS and YYNGEE. The full variable domain, in which reference TRBV9 and TRBJ1-3 provide the parts outside the CDR3, is DSGVTQTPKHLITATGQRVTLRCSPRSGDLSVYWYQQSLDQGLQFLIQYYNGEERAKGNILERFSAQQFPDLHSELNLSSLELGDSALYFCASSVSLAEGAFGNTIYFGEGSWLTVV.

This chain links TRBV7-7 with TRBJ2-3; TRBD1 aligns across 9 bases. Germline-derived CDR1 and CDR2 are SSHAT and FNYEAQ (reference sequence). Trimming at V came to 1 base and at J to 4 bases, leaving 3 bases not matched to a gene. This CDR3 has 15 amino acids. This CDR3 is CASSLGGTGSDTQYF. CDR3 nucleotides: TGTGCCAGCAGCTTAGGAGGGACAGGGTCAGATACGCAGTATTTT. The full variable domain, with the rest looked up from reference TRBV7-7 and TRBJ2-3, is GAGVSQSPRYKVTKRGQDVTLRCDPISSHATLYWYQQALGQGPEFLTYFNYEAQPDKSGLPSDRFSAERPEGSISTLTIQRTEQRDSAMYRCASSLGGTGSDTQYFGPGTRLTVL.

The chain combines TRBV9 with TRBJ1-4; 8 bases fit TRBD1. CDR1 and CDR2 (germline): SGDLS, YYNGEE. J gave up 6 bases and V 4 bases, and 11 bases lay outside the gene matches. The CDR3 consists of 16 residues. The CDR3 DNA follows: TGTGCCAGCAGCCCCTCAGGGGGCGTAGGGGATGAAAAACTGTTTTTT. This encodes CASSPSGGVGDEKLFF.